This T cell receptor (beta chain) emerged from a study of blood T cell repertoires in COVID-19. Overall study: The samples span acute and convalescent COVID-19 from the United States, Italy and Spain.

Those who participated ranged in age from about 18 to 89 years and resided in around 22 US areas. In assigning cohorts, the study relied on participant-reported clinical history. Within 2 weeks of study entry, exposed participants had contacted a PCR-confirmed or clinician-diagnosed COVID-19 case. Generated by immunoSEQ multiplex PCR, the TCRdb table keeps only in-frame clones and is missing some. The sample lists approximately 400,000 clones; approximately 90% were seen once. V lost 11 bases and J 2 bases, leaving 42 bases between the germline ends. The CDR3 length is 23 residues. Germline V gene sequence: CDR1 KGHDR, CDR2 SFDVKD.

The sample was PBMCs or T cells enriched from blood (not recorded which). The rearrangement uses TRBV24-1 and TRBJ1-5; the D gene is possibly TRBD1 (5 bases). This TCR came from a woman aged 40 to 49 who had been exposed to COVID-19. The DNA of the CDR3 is TGTGCCAACCTCTCGGGAGGGGCCGACTTAGTATCGTCCCTTAGCGCCGGCAATCAGCCCCAGCATTTT. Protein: CANLSGGADLVSSLSAGNQPQHF.